The entry below describes one T cell receptor (beta chain). Antigen specificity is unknown. Germline V lookup: CDR1 MNHNS, CDR2 SASEGT. V lost 8 bases to trimming and J lost 7 bases, with 9 bases between them. The CDR3 has 12 residues. The data stem from a study of cytomegalovirus exposure and HLA in healthy donors. The wider study: The 95 to 150 validation repertoires, a later analysis reported, used the same platform as the approximately 700 first-cohort repertoires. Findings of the study overall: It was reportedly the case that the classifier diagnosed cytomegalovirus status with high specificity and sensitivity.

The method was immunoSEQ multiplex PCR; TCRdb's version includes in-frame clones alone and lacks a portion of them. Among approximately 120,000 clones listed, over 85% were seen once. The sequenced sample consisted of PBMCs. The chain has TRBV6-1 and TRBJ1-6; D is uncertain. The source is a woman between 18 and 30 years old in good health and CMV-seronegative. CDR3 DNA sequence: TGTGCCAGCGATCTCGGGAATTCACCCCTCCACTTT. This translates into CASDLGNSPLHF.